This T cell receptor beta chain was sequenced in a study of regulatory T cells in long-lasting Graves disease. At the level of the study: Recently diagnosed Graves' patients had received antithyroid drugs for under 3 months. Study results and limitations: Accuracy was perhaps lowered by the small sample size. New patients shared around 1,000 public clonotypes, and persistent patients shared more, with under 3,000. There was favoring of TRBV28, TRBJ1-2 and TRBJ2-5 in persistent disease.

Time point here: newly diagnosed GD, antithyroid drugs for less than 3 months. Construction of the TCR library relied on RNA isolated from PBMCs. Libraries of TCR beta came from iRepertoire HTBI primers plus Arm-PCR of CDR3 regions. TCRdb called the multiplex PCR reads again in MiXCR, with one record for every CDR3 protein. The sample has roughly 380,000 distinct CDR3 sequences; around a sixth are singletons. The CDR3 loop spans 16 amino acids. V shed 5 bases and J 4 bases; nucleotides not matched to a gene: 11. CDR1 is DFQATT, CDR2 SNEGSKA, per germline (reference sequence). This clonotype occurred many times. The target antigen is unknown.

J is TRBJ1-2 and V is TRBV20-1; 12 bases map to TRBD1. The sequence was obtained from a female donor with Graves disease. The source material was peripheral blood mononuclear cells (PBMCs), sampled at new diagnosis, from a patient treated with antithyroid drugs. The CDR3 sequence: CSAHRDRGLTFYGYTF. The CDR3 DNA is TGCAGTGCTCACCGGGACAGGGGGCTAACTTTCTATGGCTACACCTTC.